These 10 T cell receptor beta chains share one sample of origin, sequenced in a study of long-term antiretroviral therapy in people with HIV. The run of the v3.0 immunoSEQ assay was at survey level. TCRdb's copy holds only in-frame clones and misses some; the assay was immunoSEQ multiplex PCR. The sample lists roughly 32,000 clones, 75% to 85% seen once, with just under 4.5% in the top ten. Sequencing used unsorted PBMCs, obtained 3.3 years after starting antiretroviral therapy. These receptors were taken from a man in his late teens or twenties with HIV.

This sequence joins TRBV27 and TRBJ2-2; 13 nucleotides match TRBD2. The CDR3 length is 16 residues. After removal of 3 bases from V and 6 bases from J, the junction contained 4 bases not matched to a gene. Germline CDR1 reads MNHEY; CDR2 reads SMNVEV (reference sequence). The CDR3: CASSLKTSGGAGELFF. The CDR3 bases are TGTGCCAGCAGTTTGAAAACTAGCGGGGGGGCCGGGGAGCTGTTTTTT.

V usage is TRBV4-1 and J usage is TRBJ1-2, with 11 bases aligning to TRBD1. Per the germline V gene, CDR1 is MGHRA and CDR2 is YSYEKL. This CDR3 has 18 residues. V shed 0 bases, J shed 2 bases, and the junction held 8 bases outside the gene matches. The CDR3 loop is CASSQELGRTGGNYGYTF. The DNA for the CDR3 is TGCGCCAGCAGCCAAGAATTAGGTAGGACAGGGGGCAACTATGGCTACACCTTC.

This chain uses TRBV5-8 with TRBJ2-7; 7 bases fit TRBD1. The V gene's germline CDR1 is SGHTS and CDR2 YDEGEE. The CDR3 runs to 20 residues. After removal of 5 bases from V and 0 bases from J, the junction contained 23 bases not matched to a gene. The CDR3 spells CASRGFRQGGSLGNSYEQYF. As DNA, the CDR3 is TGTGCCAGCAGAGGATTCCGACAGGGCGGGTCACTCGGAAACTCCTACGAGCAGTACTTC.

The rearrangement uses TRBV13 and TRBJ2-1; TRBD2 matches 14 bases. J lost 2 bases, V lost 3 bases, and 3 bases had no gene match. Looked up from germline, CDR1 is PRHDT and CDR2 is FYEKMQ (reference sequence). The CDR3 runs 17 residues. Here the CDR3 reads CASSFGTSGRPYNEQFF. The CDR3 DNA is TGTGCCAGCAGCTTTGGGACTAGCGGGAGACCCTACAATGAGCAGTTCTTC. Full variable domain (remainder filled in from reference TRBV13 and TRBJ2-1): AAGVIQSPRHLIKEKRETATLKCYPIPRHDTVYWYQQGPGQDPQFLISFYEKMQSDKGSIPDRFSAQQFSDYHSELNMSSLELGDSALYFCASSFGTSGRPYNEQFFGPGTRLTVL.

The chain carries TRBV18 and TRBJ2-3; TRBD1 matches at 10 bases. The V and J ends lost 3 bases and 4 bases, in that order; junction bases with no gene match: 4. The CDR3 sequence is 15 residues long. CDR1 and CDR2 from the germline V gene are KGHSH and LQKENI. CDR3 sequence (DNA): TGTGCCAGCTCACCCGGGACAGGGGCTTCAGATACGCAGTATTTT. Translated: CASSPGTGASDTQYF. The complete variable domain, with remaining parts taken from reference TRBV18 and TRBJ2-3, reads NAGVMQNPRHLVRRRGQEARLRCSPMKGHSHVYWYRQLPEEGLKFMVYLQKENIIDESGMPKERFSAEFPKEGPSILRIQQVVRGDSAAYFCASSPGTGASDTQYFGPGTRLTVL.

V is TRBV15 and J is TRBJ2-1, with 9 bases aligning to TRBD2. The J segment lost 7 bases and the V segment lost 1 base, leaving 2 bases of the junction unmatched. CDR1 LNHNV and CDR2 YYDKDF come from the germline V gene (reference sequence). The CDR3 is 14 residues long. CDR3: CATSRGLAGNEQFF. CDR3 DNA: TGTGCCACCAGCAGAGGGCTAGCGGGGAATGAGCAGTTCTTC. The entire variable domain, with the rest obtained from reference TRBV15 and TRBJ2-1, is as follows: DAMVIQNPRYQVTQFGKPVTLSCSQTLNHNVMYWYQQKSSQAPKLLFHYYDKDFNNEADTPDNFQSRRPNTSFCFLDIRSPGLGDTAMYLCATSRGLAGNEQFFGPGTRLTVL.

The chain uses TRBV11-2 and TRBJ2-1; a possible D gene is TRBD2 (5 bases). Germline V CDR1 and CDR2: SGHAT, FQNNGV. Between the trimmed V and J ends, which lost 1 base and 3 bases, there was a span of 19 bases. The CDR3 contains 18 residues. CDR3 sequence (DNA): TGTGCCAGCAGCTTAGTCGGGTTCGGGAAGTCTCACTACAATGAGCAGTTCTTC. Residues: CASSLVGFGKSHYNEQFF.

This clone was seen only once. The chain joins TRBV11-2 to TRBJ1-1; weak D call: TRBD1 (6 bases). Germline CDR1 is SGHAT and CDR2 is FQNNGV. The CDR3 spans 12 residues. V was pared by 3 bases and J by 4 bases, with 6 bases between. The CDR3 coding sequence is TGTGCCAGCAGCTTGACAGGCACTGAAGCTTTCTTT. Amino acids: CASSLTGTEAFF. The whole variable domain, filled in from reference TRBV11-2 and TRBJ1-1, reads EAGVAQSPRYKIIEKRQSVAFWCNPISGHATLYWYQQILGQGPKLLIQFQNNGVVDDSQLPKDRFSAERLKGVDSTLKIQPAKLEDSAVYLCASSLTGTEAFFGQGTRLTVV.

V is TRBV19 and J is TRBJ2-1; 10 bases agree with TRBD2. J was trimmed by 1 base and V by 6 bases; bases with no gene match: 9. Germline V gives CDR1 LNHDA, CDR2 SQIVND (reference sequence). CDR3 size: 17 residues. CDR3 region: CASSRGGLAPSYNEQFF. DNA for the CDR3: TGTGCCAGTAGCCGCGGGGGACTAGCGCCGTCCTACAATGAGCAGTTCTTC.

The chain is built from TRBV7-9 and TRBJ1-3, with 7 bases identical to TRBD1. Germline CDR1 and CDR2: SEHNR and FQNEAQ (reference sequence). Trimming at V came to 4 bases and at J to 3 bases, leaving 6 bases not matched to a gene. The CDR3 has 15 amino acids. As DNA, the CDR3 is TGTGCCAGCAGCTCTGACAGGGAGGATGGAAACACCATATATTTT. The encoded protein is CASSSDREDGNTIYF.